These 23 T cell receptor beta chains originate from one sample sequenced in a study of technical replicates of blood from four donors (dated by TCRdb to about 2017). The library came from the immunoSEQ multiplex PCR assay. Not all clones reach the TCRdb copy of this immuneACCESS table, which keeps in-frame sequences only. Checked studies attribute under half of the gap to unresolved V genes and leave the rest unexplained. The sample table shows around 80,000 clones, and 89% are seen once. Roughly 0.41% of the sample rests with the top ten. Sequences were obtained from T cells isolated from PBMCs. The receptors here all came from a human donor in good health.

The rearrangement uses TRBV4-1 and TRBJ1-1; TRBD1 agrees at 7 bases. V was clipped by 2 bases and J by 6 bases; unmatched bases: 6. Germline assignment: CDR1 MGHRA and CDR2 YSYEKL. The CDR3 is 14 residues long. In DNA form, the CDR3 reads TGCGCCAGCAGCCAACAGACAGGGTTCCCTGAAGCTTTCTTT. Protein product: CASSQQTGFPEAFF.

The CDR3 spells CASSLTPRDYISQETQYF. The CDR3 nucleotides read TGTGCCAGCAGTCTGACGCCTCGGGACTACATTTCCCAAGAGACCCAGTACTTC. This sequence joins TRBV2 and TRBJ2-5, with 7 bases matching TRBD2. With V trimmed by 5 bases and J by 1 base, 16 bases remained unmatched. The V gene's germline CDR1 is SNHLY and CDR2 FYNNEI. The CDR3 totals 18 residues.

CDR3 nucleotide sequence: TGTGCCAGCAGCCAAGCCCCGGGTGGCACCCTCTATGGCTACACCTTC. It is translated as CASSQAPGGTLYGYTF. The V call is TRBV14, the J call TRBJ1-2, with D uncertain. This CDR3 has 16 residues. V lost 1 base to trimming and J lost 4 bases, with 16 bases between them. The germline V gene has CDR1 SGHDN and CDR2 FVKESK.

The V gene is TRBV7-9, the J gene TRBJ1-1; D gene ambiguous. Trimming stripped 1 base from V and 11 bases from J, with 5 bases between. This CDR3 is 10 amino acids long. CDR1 and CDR2 (germline): SEHNR, FQNEAQ (reference sequence). CDR3 nucleotide sequence: TGTGCCAGCAGCTTAGGGCAGGCTTTCTTT. Protein product: CASSLGQAFF.

The V gene is TRBV10-3, the J gene TRBJ2-1, with D perhaps TRBD1 (5 bases). This CDR3 region has 17 residues. V gave up 6 bases and J gave up 0 bases, with 18 bases separating them. Germline lookup yields CDR1 ENHRY and CDR2 SYGVKD. The CDR3 bases are TGTGCCATCAGAGGGGCCGAGGCGGATCGCTCCTACAATGAGCAGTTCTTC. This translates into CAIRGAEADRSYNEQFF.

This chain uses TRBV10-3 with TRBJ2-7; 10 bases are shared with TRBD1. Germline V lookup: CDR1 ENHRY, CDR2 SYGVKD. There are 15 residues in the CDR3. J lost 1 base, V lost 6 bases, and 6 bases had no gene match. CDR3 sequence: CAIRRRTGGSYEQYF. CDR3 bases: TGTGCCATCAGGAGACGGACAGGGGGGTCCTACGAGCAGTACTTC.

V gene TRBV2 combines with J gene TRBJ2-2, with 8 bases aligning to TRBD2. CDR3 size: 16 residues. V was pared by 6 bases and J by 4 bases, with 10 bases of the junction left unmatched. In germline, CDR1 is SNHLY, CDR2 FYNNEI. In DNA form, the CDR3 reads TGTGCCAGCAGCTATGATTTAGCGGGAAGCACCGGGGAGCTGTTTTTT. Its translation is CASSYDLAGSTGELFF.

The count of this clone is one. Written as DNA, the CDR3 is TGCGCCAGCAGCCAACACGCAATGAAGGGACTCCTACACGGGAGCACTGAAGCTTTCTTT. Amino acids: CASSQHAMKGLLHGSTEAFF. The chain joins TRBV4-3 to TRBJ1-1; perhaps TRBD1 as D (5 bases). The CDR3 sequence is 20 residues long. V lost 2 bases, J lost 4 bases, and 29 bases lay in between. Per the germline V gene, CDR1 is LGHNA and CDR2 is YSLEER.

A few counts support this clone. The rearrangement uses TRBV10-3 and TRBJ1-1; no clear D. Per germline, CDR1 ENHRY and CDR2 SYGVKD. With 2 bases removed from V and 11 bases from J, the gap between germline ends came to 9 bases. The CDR3 loop spans 11 amino acids. The CDR3 spells CAISETDKAFF. CDR3 nucleotide sequence: TGTGCCATCAGTGAGACAGACAAGGCTTTCTTT.

The chain carries TRBV2 and TRBJ1-2, with a possible D match to TRBD1 (6 bases). V shed 5 bases and J shed 1 base, with 8 bases lying between them. Germline CDR1 is SNHLY and CDR2 is FYNNEI. The CDR3 is 13 residues long. The CDR3 bases are TGTGCCAGCAGTCACAGGGTTAACTATGGCTACACCTTC. This sequence encodes CASSHRVNYGYTF. Based on the CDR3 plus reference TRBV2 and TRBJ1-2, the full variable domain is EPEVTQTPSHQVTQMGQEVILRCVPISNHLYFYWYRQILGQKVEFLVSFYNNEISEKSEIFDDQFSVERPDGSNFTLKIRSTKLEDSAMYFCASSHRVNYGYTFGSGTRLTVV.

The rearrangement links TRBV29-1 to TRBJ1-2, with D possibly TRBD1 on 5 matching bases. Germline-derived CDR1 and CDR2 are SQVTM and ANQGSEA. V was pared by 4 bases and J by 6 bases, with 6 bases between. The length of the CDR3 is 10 residues. The CDR3 coding sequence is TGCAGCGTTGTAGGGGATGGCTACACCTTC. Its protein is CSVVGDGYTF.

This chain joins TRBV5-1 and TRBJ1-2; D perhaps matches TRBD1 (5 bases). Germline V lookup: CDR1 SGHRS, CDR2 YFSETQ. The V end was cut by 5 bases, the J end by 4 bases, with 15 bases between. There are 14 residues in the CDR3. In nucleotides, the CDR3 is TGCGCCAGCAGTGAAGGGGAACCTCGCTATGGCTACACCTTC. Protein sequence: CASSEGEPRYGYTF.

The chain is built from TRBV15 and TRBJ2-3, with a tentative D call TRBD2 (5 bases). The germline V gene encodes CDR1 LNHNV and CDR2 YYDKDF (reference sequence). V lost 0 bases, J lost 1 base, and 11 bases lay in between. This CDR3 region has 16 residues. The CDR3 spells CATSRDEGWGTDTQYF. In DNA form, the CDR3 reads TGTGCCACCAGCAGAGATGAGGGCTGGGGCACAGATACGCAGTATTTT.

J is TRBJ2-1 and V is TRBV9, with TRBD2 matching 7 bases. Germline V gene sequence: CDR1 SGDLS, CDR2 YYNGEE. The CDR3 sequence is 14 residues long. The J segment lost 10 bases and the V segment lost 1 base, leaving 8 bases of the junction unmatched. CDR3: CASSVRDYWPEQFF. CDR3 nucleotide sequence: TGTGCCAGCAGCGTAAGGGACTATTGGCCAGAGCAGTTCTTC. The variable domain in full, with the rest retrieved from reference TRBV9 and TRBJ2-1, is DSGVTQTPKHLITATGQRVTLRCSPRSGDLSVYWYQQSLDQGLQFLIQYYNGEERAKGNILERFSAQQFPDLHSELNLSSLELGDSALYFCASSVRDYWPEQFFGPGTRLTVL.

The chain links TRBV7-9 to TRBJ2-7; possible D gene TRBD2, 5 bases. This CDR3 comprises 13 residues. The germline gives CDR1 SEHNR, CDR2 FQNEAQ (reference sequence). Trimming removed 9 bases from V and 0 bases from J, with 12 bases in between. The CDR3 nucleotides are TGTGCCAGTCTTGAGGGCGGCTCCTACGAGCAGTACTTC. Its protein product is CASLEGGSYEQYF. Full variable domain (outside the CDR3, taken from reference TRBV7-9 and TRBJ2-7): DTGVSQNPRHKITKRGQNVTFRCDPISEHNRLYWYRQTLGQGPEFLTYFQNEAQLEKSRLLSDRFSAERPKGSFSTLEIQRTEQGDSAMYLCASLEGGSYEQYFGPGTRLTVT.

The J gene is TRBJ1-1, the V gene TRBV11-1; D is possibly TRBD1 (5 bases). V lost 3 bases and J 5 bases, leaving 10 bases between the germline ends. The length of the CDR3 is 13 residues. Looked up from germline, CDR1 is SGHAT and CDR2 is FQDESV (reference sequence). The chain's CDR3 is CASSFQGGTEAFF. In nucleotides, the CDR3 is TGTGCCAGCAGCTTTCAGGGAGGGACTGAAGCTTTCTTT.

The gene calls are TRBV6-5 and TRBJ2-3, with 8 nucleotides matching TRBD1. V shed 5 bases and J 5 bases; nucleotides not matched to a gene: 6. This CDR3 has 14 amino acids. The germline V gene encodes CDR1 MNHEY and CDR2 SVGAGI. The CDR3: CASSPQGALDTQYF. The CDR3 nucleotides are TGTGCCAGCAGTCCGCAGGGGGCTTTAGATACGCAGTATTTT.

CDR3 in DNA: TGTGCCAGCAGCTTGGACTCGTACCAAGAGACCCAGTACTTC. It translates to CASSLDSYQETQYF. The chain links TRBV5-5 to TRBJ2-5, with D hard to call. The length of the CDR3 is 14 residues. CDR1 and CDR2 (germline): SGHKS, YYEKEE (reference sequence). Trimming cost V 0 bases and J 0 bases, with 6 bases left between them. The whole variable domain, filled in from reference TRBV5-5 and TRBJ2-5, reads DAGVTQSPTHLIKTRGQQVTLRCSPISGHKSVSWYQQVLGQGPQFIFQYYEKEERGRGNFPDRFSARQFPNYSSELNVNALLLGDSALYLCASSLDSYQETQYFGPGTRLLVL.

This chain links TRBV27 with TRBJ2-2; D gene uncertain. The ends were cut back, 3 bases at V and 4 bases at J, with 6 bases in the middle. From germline, CDR1 is MNHEY and CDR2 SMNVEV (reference sequence). The CDR3 runs to 13 residues. CDR3 nucleotides: TGTGCCAGCAGTTTTTCCGGCACCGGGGAGCTGTTTTTT. Its translation is CASSFSGTGELFF.

The chain recombines TRBV11-3 with TRBJ2-3; TRBD2 agrees at 10 bases. The germline V gene has CDR1 SGHNT and CDR2 YENEEA. This CDR3 is 14 amino acids long. V shed 8 bases, J shed 2 bases, and the junction held 4 bases outside the gene matches. Here the CDR3 reads CASSSGRATDTQYF. CDR3 coding DNA: TGTGCCAGCTCTAGCGGGAGAGCCACAGATACGCAGTATTTT.

The CDR3 nucleotides read TGTGCCAGCAGCTTACCGGGACAGACCAATGGCTACACCTTC. It specifies CASSLPGQTNGYTF. The chain links TRBV13 to TRBJ1-2; 7 bases map to TRBD1. The CDR3 contains 14 residues. V lost 2 bases, J lost 6 bases, and 6 bases stayed unmatched. Per germline, CDR1 PRHDT and CDR2 FYEKMQ (reference sequence). Based on the CDR3 plus reference TRBV13 and TRBJ1-2, the full variable domain is AAGVIQSPRHLIKEKRETATLKCYPIPRHDTVYWYQQGPGQDPQFLISFYEKMQSDKGSIPDRFSAQQFSDYHSELNMSSLELGDSALYFCASSLPGQTNGYTFGSGTRLTVV.

The rearrangement links TRBV15 to TRBJ2-5; the D gene is possibly TRBD1 (6 bases). From germline, CDR1 is LNHNV and CDR2 YYDKDF (reference sequence). This CDR3 spans 15 amino acids. V lost 3 bases and J lost 0, with 11 bases in between. CDR3 DNA sequence: TGTGCCACCAGCAGCGGGGACACGTACCAAGAGACCCAGTACTTC. Its protein is CATSSGDTYQETQYF.

This clone was found once. The genes are TRBV7-2 and TRBJ2-7; TRBD2 agrees at 7 bases. Germline values: CDR1 SGHTA, CDR2 FQGNSA. The CDR3 sequence is 16 residues long. With 5 bases clipped from V and 3 bases from J, the junction kept 13 bases outside the gene matches. CDR3 region: CASSHPLGAGDYEQYF. DNA of the CDR3: TGTGCCAGCAGCCACCCCCTAGGGGCGGGGGACTACGAGCAGTACTTC.